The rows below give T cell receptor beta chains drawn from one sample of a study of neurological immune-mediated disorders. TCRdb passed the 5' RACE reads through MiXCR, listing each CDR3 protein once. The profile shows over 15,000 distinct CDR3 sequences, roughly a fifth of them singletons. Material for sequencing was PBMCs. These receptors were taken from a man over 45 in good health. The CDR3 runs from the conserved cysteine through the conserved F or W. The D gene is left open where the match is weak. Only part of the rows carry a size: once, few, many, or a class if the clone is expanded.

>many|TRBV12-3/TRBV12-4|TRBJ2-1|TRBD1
TGTGCCAGCAGCCCTATGAACAGGGGGATTGGGCAGTTCTTC
CASSPMNRGIGQFF
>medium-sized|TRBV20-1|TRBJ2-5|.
TGCAGTGCTGGGGTAGGGACGGCCCAGTACTTC
CSAGVGTAQYF
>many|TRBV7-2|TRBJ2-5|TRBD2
TGTGCCAGCAGCAAGCGACTAGCGGGGGCCCCGCTAGGAGAGACCCAGTACTTC
CASSKRLAGAPLGETQYF
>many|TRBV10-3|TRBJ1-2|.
TGTGCCATCAGTGAGTCCGGTTCCAGGGGCTATGGCTACACCTTC
CAISESGSRGYGYTF
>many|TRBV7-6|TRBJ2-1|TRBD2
TGTGCCAGCAGCTCCTATTTGGGCGGGAGTAAAGATGAGCAGTTCTTC
CASSSYLGGSKDEQFF
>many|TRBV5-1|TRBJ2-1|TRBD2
TGCGCCAGCAGGGGTGCGGGAGAGGAGGGGTTCTTC
CASRGAGEEGFF
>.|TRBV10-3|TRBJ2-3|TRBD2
TGTGCCATCAGTGAGTCTAGCGGGAGGGCCTGGACAGATACGCATTATTTT
CAISESSGRAWTDTHYF
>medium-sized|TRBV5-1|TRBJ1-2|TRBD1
TGCGCCAGCAGGCAAGGACAGGGTTCCTATGGCTACACCTTC
CASRQGQGSYGYTF
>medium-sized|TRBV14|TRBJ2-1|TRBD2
TGTGCCAGCAGCCGAACTAGATCGCTAGCGGTTGAGCAGTTCTTC
CASSRTRSLAVEQFF
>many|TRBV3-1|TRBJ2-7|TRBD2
TGTGCCAGCAGCCAAGGGGCTAGCGGGAGTAAAGAGCAGTACTTC
CASSQGASGSKEQYF
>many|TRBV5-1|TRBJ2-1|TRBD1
TGCGCCAGCAGCTTAGTGAGACAGGGTGGCTCCTACAATGAGCAGTTCTTC
CASSLVRQGGSYNEQFF
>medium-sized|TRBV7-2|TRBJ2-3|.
TGTGCCAGCAGCTTTGGGGGAAAAGATACGCAGTATTTT
CASSFGGKDTQYF
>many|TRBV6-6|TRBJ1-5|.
TGTGCCAGCAGACCCAGCAATCAGCCCCAGCATTTT
CASRPSNQPQHF
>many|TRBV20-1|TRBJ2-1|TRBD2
TGCAGTGCTAGGGGACTAGCTGAGAATGAGCAGTTCTTC
CSARGLAENEQFF
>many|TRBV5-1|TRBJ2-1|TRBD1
TGCGCCAGCAGCCAAACCCCCCCCGGGACAGGGGACAATGAGCAGTTCTTC
CASSQTPPGTGDNEQFF
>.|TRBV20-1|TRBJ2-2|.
TGCAGTGCTAGTGAGGGTCGGGAGCTGTTTTTT
CSASEGRELFF
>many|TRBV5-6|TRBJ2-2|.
TGTGCCAGCACCGGAGGGACCGGGGAGCTGTTTTTT
CASTGGTGELFF
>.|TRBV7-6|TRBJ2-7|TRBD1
TGTGCCAGCAGCTTAAAGGCGGGACAGGTGGTCTACGAGCAGTACTTC
CASSLKAGQVVYEQYF
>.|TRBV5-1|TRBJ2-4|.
TGCGCCAGCAGCATCAGTACCGGAGTAGCCAAAAACATTCAGTACTTC
CASSISTGVAKNIQYF
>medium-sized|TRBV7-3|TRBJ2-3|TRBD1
TGTGCCAGCAGCCTAGGGACAGGGATAGATACGCAGTATTTT
CASSLGTGIDTQYF
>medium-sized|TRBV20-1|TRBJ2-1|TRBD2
TGCAGTGCTATAGGACTAGCCAACAATGAGCAGTTCTTC
CSAIGLANNEQFF
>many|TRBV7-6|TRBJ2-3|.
TGTGCCAGCAGCTTAGTGGTGACAGATACGCAGTATTTT
CASSLVVTDTQYF
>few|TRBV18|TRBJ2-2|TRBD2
TGTGCCAGCTCACCGACTAGCGGAGTAAACACCGGGGAGCTGTTTTTT
CASSPTSGVNTGELFF
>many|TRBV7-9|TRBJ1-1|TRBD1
TGTGCCAGCAGTGAGGACAGGTGGGGGACCATGAACACTGAAGCTTTCTTT
CASSEDRWGTMNTEAFF